One T cell receptor beta chain is described in this entry. The target antigen is unknown. RNA, once extracted, was reverse transcribed into cDNA for use as the sequencing template. Libraries were prepared by immunoSEQ multiplex PCR; TCRdb keeps only in-frame clonotypes and omits some of them. The profile shows approximately 200,000 clones, roughly 60% of them singletons. This sample is part of a study of CD8+ T cells in alopecia areata. Treatment: oral pan-JAK inhibitor, 5-10 mg twice daily. Notes on the study in general: Researchers say the link of baseline CD8+ expansion to response remains uncertain, with one nonresponder. Clonality was higher in lesional than normal scalp, especially in alopecia totalis/universalis. Expanded CD8+ clones among the top 100, and scalp clonality, were significantly decreased by tofacitinib. Numerous expanded lesional clones remained in scalp and blood during tofacitinib.

The material was CD4+ T cells sorted from blood, obtained at week 24, from a patient treated with tofacitinib. This receptor was taken from a human donor with alopecia areata.

The CDR3 DNA reads as TGTGCCAGCAGCCCCGGACTAGCGGGGAGGGACGAGCAGTTCTTC. It encodes CASSPGLAGRDEQFF. The chain combines TRBV11-2 with TRBJ2-1, with 12 bases lining up with TRBD2. Germline V lookup: CDR1 SGHAT, CDR2 FQNNGV. CDR3 length: 15 amino acids. Losses at the gene ends were 5 bases for V and 10 bases for J; bases not matched to a gene: 9.